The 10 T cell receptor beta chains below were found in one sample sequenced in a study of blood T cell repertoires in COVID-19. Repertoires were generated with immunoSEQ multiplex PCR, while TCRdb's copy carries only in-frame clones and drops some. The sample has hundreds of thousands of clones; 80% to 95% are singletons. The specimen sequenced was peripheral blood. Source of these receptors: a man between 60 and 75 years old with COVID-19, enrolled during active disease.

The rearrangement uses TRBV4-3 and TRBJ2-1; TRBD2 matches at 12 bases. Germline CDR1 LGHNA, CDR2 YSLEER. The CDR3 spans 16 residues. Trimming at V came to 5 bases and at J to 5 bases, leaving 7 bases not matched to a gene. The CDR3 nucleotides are TGCGCCAGCAGCTGGACCCTAGCGGGAGGGAACAATGAGCAGTTCTTC. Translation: CASSWTLAGGNNEQFF.

The CDR3 loop is CASSIGMVGTTQYF. CDR3 DNA: TGTGCCAGCAGCATTGGAATGGTTGGGACAACGCAGTACTTC. This chain uses TRBV21-1 with TRBJ2-7; the D segment call TRBD1 is taken from the table without a DNA check. TRBV21-1 is tagged as a pseudogene. The CDR3 consists of 14 residues.

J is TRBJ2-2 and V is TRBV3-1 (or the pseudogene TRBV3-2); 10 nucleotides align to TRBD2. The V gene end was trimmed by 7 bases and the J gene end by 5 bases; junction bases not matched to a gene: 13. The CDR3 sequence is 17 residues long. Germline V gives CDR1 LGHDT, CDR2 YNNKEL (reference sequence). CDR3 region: CASTSPSASGRTGELFF. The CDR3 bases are TGTGCCAGCACCTCCCCATCGGCTAGCGGGAGAACCGGGGAGCTGTTTTTT.

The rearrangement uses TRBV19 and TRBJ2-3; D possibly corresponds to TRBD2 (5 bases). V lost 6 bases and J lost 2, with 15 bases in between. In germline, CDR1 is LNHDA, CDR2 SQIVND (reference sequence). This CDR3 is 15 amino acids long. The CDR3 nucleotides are TGTGCCAGTAGCAACCCTACTAGGCACACAGATACGCAGTATTTT. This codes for CASSNPTRHTDTQYF.

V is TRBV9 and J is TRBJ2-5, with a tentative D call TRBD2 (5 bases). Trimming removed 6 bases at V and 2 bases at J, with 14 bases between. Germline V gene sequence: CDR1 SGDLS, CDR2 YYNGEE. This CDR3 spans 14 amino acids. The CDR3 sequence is CASKRSDAQETQYF. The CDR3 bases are TGTGCCAGCAAGCGGAGTGATGCGCAAGAGACCCAGTACTTC.

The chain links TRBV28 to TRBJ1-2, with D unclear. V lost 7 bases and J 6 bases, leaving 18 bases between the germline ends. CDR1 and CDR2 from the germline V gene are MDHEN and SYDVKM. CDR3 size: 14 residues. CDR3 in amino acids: CASILGSRRDGYTF. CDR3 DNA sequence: TGTGCCAGCATACTCGGGAGTAGACGAGATGGCTACACCTTC.

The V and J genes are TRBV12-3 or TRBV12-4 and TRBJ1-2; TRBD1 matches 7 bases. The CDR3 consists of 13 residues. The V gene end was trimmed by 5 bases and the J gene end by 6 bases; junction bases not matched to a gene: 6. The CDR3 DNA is TGTGCCAGCAGTCAAGGGGGCGCGAATGGCTACACCTTC. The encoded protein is CASSQGGANGYTF.

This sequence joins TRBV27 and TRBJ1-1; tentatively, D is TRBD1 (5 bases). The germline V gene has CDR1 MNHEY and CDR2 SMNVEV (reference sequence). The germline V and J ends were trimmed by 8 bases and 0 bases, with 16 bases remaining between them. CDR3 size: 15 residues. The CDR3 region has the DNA TGTGCCAGCCGGAGCGGGGGTACTTTGAACACTGAAGCTTTCTTT. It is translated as CASRSGGTLNTEAFF.

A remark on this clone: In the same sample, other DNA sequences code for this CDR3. The CDR3 DNA follows: TGTGCCAGTAGTATAACGACTAGCGGGAGCTACGAGCAGTACTTC. It translates to CASSITTSGSYEQYF. The rearrangement links TRBV19 to TRBJ2-7; TRBD2 matches 12 bases. The V gene end was trimmed by 2 bases and the J gene end by 3 bases; junction bases not matched to a gene: 2. CDR3 length: 15 amino acids. Per the germline V gene, CDR1 is LNHDA and CDR2 is SQIVND (reference sequence).

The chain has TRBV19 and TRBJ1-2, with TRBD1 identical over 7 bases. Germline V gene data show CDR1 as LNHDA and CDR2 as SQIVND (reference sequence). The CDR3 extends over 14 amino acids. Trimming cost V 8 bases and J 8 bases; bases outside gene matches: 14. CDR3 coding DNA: TGTGCCAGTTACCGACAGGGACTGACGGGCGGCTACACCTTC. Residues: CASYRQGLTGGYTF. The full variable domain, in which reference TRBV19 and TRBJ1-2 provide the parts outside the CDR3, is DGGITQSPKYLFRKEGQNVTLSCEQNLNHDAMYWYRQDPGQGLRLIYYSQIVNDFQKGDIAEGYSVSREKKESFPLTVTSAQKNPTAFYLCASYRQGLTGGYTFGSGTRLTVV.